This T cell receptor beta chain was sequenced for a study of blood T cell repertoires in COVID-19. On the study more broadly: The United States, Italy and Spain supplied acute and convalescent COVID-19 samples.

CDR3 size: 11 residues. Germline CDR1 SNHLY, CDR2 FYNNEI. Seattle's enrolled individuals joined amid active infection and were then monitored longitudinally. Clones were read by immunoSEQ multiplex PCR, and TCRdb kept only the in-frame ones, dropping some. The sample consists of roughly 200,000 clones, around 80% of them appearing once. On this clone itself: A junction end diverges from the germline sequence, so it may reflect a read error.

Sequenced material: peripheral blood. The receptor was derived from a woman of 80 years or more with COVID-19, enrolled during active disease. The chain combines TRBV2 with TRBJ2-1; 10 bases match TRBD2. The CDR3 here is CASSGAGGLLF. For the CDR3, the DNA is TGTGCCAGCAGTGGAGCGGGGGGGCTACTCTTC.